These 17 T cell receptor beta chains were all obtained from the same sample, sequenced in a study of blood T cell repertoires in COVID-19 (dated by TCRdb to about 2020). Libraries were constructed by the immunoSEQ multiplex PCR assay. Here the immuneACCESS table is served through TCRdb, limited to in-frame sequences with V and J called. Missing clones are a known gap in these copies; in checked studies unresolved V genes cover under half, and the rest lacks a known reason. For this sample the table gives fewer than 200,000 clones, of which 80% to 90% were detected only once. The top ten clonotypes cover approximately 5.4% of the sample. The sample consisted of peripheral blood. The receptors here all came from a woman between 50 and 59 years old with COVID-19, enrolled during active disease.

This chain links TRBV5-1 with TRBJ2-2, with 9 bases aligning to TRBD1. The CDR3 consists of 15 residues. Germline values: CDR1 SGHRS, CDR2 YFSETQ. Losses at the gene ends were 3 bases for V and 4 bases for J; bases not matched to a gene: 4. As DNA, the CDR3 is TGCGCCAGCAGCTGGACAGGGGAAAGCACCGGGGAGCTGTTTTTT. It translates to CASSWTGESTGELFF. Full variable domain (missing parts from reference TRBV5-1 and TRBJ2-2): KAGVTQTPRYLIKTRGQQVTLSCSPISGHRSVSWYQQTPGQGLQFLFEYFSETQRNKGNFPGRFSGRQFSNSRSEMNVSTLELGDSALYLCASSWTGESTGELFFGEGSRLTVL.

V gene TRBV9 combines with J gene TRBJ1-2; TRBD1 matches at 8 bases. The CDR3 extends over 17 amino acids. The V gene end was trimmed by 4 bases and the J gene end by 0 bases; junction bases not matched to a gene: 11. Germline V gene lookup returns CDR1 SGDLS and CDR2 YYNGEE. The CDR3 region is CASSTRQGSPSNYGYTF. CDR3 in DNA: TGTGCCAGCAGCACACGACAGGGGTCGCCCTCTAACTATGGCTACACCTTC.

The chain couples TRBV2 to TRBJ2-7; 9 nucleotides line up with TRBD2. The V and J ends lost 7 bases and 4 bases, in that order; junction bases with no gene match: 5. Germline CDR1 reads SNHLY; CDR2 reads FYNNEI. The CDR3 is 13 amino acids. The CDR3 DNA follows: TGTGCCAGCACGGCGGGGGGGCTTTACGAGCAGTACTTC. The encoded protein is CASTAGGLYEQYF.

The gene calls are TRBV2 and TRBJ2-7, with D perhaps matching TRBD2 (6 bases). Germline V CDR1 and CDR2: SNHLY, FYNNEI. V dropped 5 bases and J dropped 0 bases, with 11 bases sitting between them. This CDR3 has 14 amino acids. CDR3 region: CASSRDSYSYEQYF. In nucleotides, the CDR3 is TGTGCCAGCAGTCGGGACTCCTACTCCTACGAGCAGTACTTC. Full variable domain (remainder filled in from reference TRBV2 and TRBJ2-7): EPEVTQTPSHQVTQMGQEVILRCVPISNHLYFYWYRQILGQKVEFLVSFYNNEISEKSEIFDDQFSVERPDGSNFTLKIRSTKLEDSAMYFCASSRDSYSYEQYFGPGTRLTVT.

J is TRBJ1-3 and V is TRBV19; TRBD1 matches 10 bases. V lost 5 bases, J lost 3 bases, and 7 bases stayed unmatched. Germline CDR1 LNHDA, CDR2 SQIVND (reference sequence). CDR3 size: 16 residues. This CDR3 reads CASSPRTGGIGNTIYF. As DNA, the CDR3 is TGTGCCAGTAGTCCCCGGACAGGGGGGATTGGAAACACCATATATTTT.

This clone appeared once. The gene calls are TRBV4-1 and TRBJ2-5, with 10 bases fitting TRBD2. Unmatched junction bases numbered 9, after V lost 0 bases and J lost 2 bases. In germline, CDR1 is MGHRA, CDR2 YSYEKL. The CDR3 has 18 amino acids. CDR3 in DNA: TGCGCCAGCAGCCAAGAGGGTAGCGGGGGGTTGGGGCAAGAGACCCAGTACTTC. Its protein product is CASSQEGSGGLGQETQYF.

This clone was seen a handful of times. The CDR3 reads CASSYSGRGTGELFF. The CDR3 nucleotides read TGTGCCAGCAGTTACTCGGGCAGGGGCACCGGGGAGCTGTTTTTT. The chain combines TRBV6-5 with TRBJ2-2; maybe TRBD1 (6 bases). The germline V and J ends were trimmed by 0 bases and 4 bases, with 9 bases remaining between them. Germline values: CDR1 MNHEY, CDR2 SVGAGI. This CDR3 contains 15 residues.

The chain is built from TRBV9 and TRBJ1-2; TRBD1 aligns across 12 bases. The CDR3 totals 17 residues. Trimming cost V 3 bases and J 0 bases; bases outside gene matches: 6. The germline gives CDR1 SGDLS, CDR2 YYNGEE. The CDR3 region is CASSARDRGLTNYGYTF. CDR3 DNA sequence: TGTGCCAGCAGCGCCCGGGACAGGGGGCTTACTAACTATGGCTACACCTTC. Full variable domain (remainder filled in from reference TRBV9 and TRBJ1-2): DSGVTQTPKHLITATGQRVTLRCSPRSGDLSVYWYQQSLDQGLQFLIQYYNGEERAKGNILERFSAQQFPDLHSELNLSSLELGDSALYFCASSARDRGLTNYGYTFGSGTRLTVV.

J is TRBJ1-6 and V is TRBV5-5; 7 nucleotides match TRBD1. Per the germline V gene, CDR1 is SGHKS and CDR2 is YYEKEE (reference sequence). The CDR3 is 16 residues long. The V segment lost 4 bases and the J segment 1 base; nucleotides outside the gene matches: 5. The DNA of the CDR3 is TGTGCCAGCAGCGCGCAGGGGGATTCCTATAATTCACCCCTCCACTTT. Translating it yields CASSAQGDSYNSPLHF. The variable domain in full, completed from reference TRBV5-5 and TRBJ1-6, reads DAGVTQSPTHLIKTRGQQVTLRCSPISGHKSVSWYQQVLGQGPQFIFQYYEKEERGRGNFPDRFSARQFPNYSSELNVNALLLGDSALYLCASSAQGDSYNSPLHFGNGTRLTVT.

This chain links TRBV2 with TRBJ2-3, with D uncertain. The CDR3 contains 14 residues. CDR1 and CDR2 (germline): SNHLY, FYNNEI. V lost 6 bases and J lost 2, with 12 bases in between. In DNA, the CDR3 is TGTGCCAGCAGGAGGATCTTGGACACAGATACGCAGTATTTT. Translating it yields CASRRILDTDTQYF.

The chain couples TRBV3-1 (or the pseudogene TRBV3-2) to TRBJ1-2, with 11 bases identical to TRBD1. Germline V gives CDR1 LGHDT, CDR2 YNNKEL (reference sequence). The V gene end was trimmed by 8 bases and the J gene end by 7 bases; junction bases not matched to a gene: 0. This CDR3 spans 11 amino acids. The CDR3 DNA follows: TGTGCCAGCGGACAGGGGGCTGGCTACACCTTC. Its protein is CASGQGAGYTF.

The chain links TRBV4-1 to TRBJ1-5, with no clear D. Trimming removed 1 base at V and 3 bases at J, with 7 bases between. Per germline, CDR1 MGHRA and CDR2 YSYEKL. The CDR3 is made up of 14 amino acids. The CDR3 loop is CASSQGQNNQPQHF. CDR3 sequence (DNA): TGCGCCAGCAGCCAAGGACAAAACAATCAGCCCCAGCATTTT.

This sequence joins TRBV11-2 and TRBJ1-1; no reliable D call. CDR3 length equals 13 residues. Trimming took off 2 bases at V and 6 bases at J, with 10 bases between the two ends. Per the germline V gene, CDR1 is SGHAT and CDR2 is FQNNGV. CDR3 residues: CASSLFMGPEAFF. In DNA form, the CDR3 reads TGTGCCAGCAGCTTATTTATGGGCCCTGAAGCTTTCTTT.

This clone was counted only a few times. CDR3 residues: CASSQNTDTQYF. The CDR3 coding sequence is TGTGCCAGCAGCCAAAACACAGATACGCAGTATTTT. The chain joins TRBV2 to TRBJ2-3; D remains ambiguous. Per germline, CDR1 SNHLY and CDR2 FYNNEI. The CDR3 sequence is 12 residues long. V shed 6 bases and J shed 2 bases, with 6 bases lying between them.

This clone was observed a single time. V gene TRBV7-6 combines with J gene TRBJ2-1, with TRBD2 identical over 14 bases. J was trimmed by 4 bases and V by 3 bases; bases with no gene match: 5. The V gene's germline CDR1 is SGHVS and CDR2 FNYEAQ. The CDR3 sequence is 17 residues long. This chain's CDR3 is CASSFLGLAGEYNEQFF. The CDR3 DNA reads TGTGCCAGCAGCTTTCTGGGACTAGCGGGAGAATACAATGAGCAGTTCTTC.

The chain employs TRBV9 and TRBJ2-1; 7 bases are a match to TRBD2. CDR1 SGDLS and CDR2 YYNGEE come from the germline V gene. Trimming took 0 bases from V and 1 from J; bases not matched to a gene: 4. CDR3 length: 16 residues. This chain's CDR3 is CASSVAAGKSYNEQFF. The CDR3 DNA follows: TGTGCCAGCAGCGTAGCAGCGGGGAAGTCCTACAATGAGCAGTTCTTC.

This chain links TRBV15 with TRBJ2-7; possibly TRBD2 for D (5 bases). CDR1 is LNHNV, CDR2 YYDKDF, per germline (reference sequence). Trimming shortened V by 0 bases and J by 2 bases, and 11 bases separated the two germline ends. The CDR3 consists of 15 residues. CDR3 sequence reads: CATSRDIGETYEQYF. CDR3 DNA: TGTGCCACCAGCAGAGATATCGGGGAAACCTACGAGCAGTACTTC.